The entry below gives a single TCR beta chain sequence along with its context. The CDR3 has 14 residues. Germline CDR1 MNHEY, CDR2 SVGEGT. TCRdb recomputed calls from the RACE reads with MiXCR, one row per CDR3 protein. The profile shows approximately 100,000 distinct CDR3 sequences, approximately 9.9% of them singletons. These data originate in a study of human T cells and chemical hapten exposure. Time point here: pre-sensitization, week 0. Indicated treatment: therapeutic diphenylcyclopropenone sensitization with weekly scalp DPC. Specimen: whole blood, collected in connection with sensitization to the hapten diphenylcyclopropenone (DPC). This clonotype was obtained from a woman aged 40 to 50 with alopecia areata. Some clones in this sample may be carry-over from other donors' samples. V is TRBV6-2 or TRBV6-3 and J is TRBJ2-7; unclear D gene. The CDR3 DNA reads TGTCTCGTTATGGAAACACCGACGAGTTCGCTGCAGTACTTC. It yields the protein CLVMETPTSSLQYF.